This TCR beta chain was identified in a study of a mutant IDH1 vaccine in newly diagnosed glioma. Across the whole study: Most had both radiotherapy and temozolomide beforehand; others had only one. Study-wide findings and caveats: Apparently, pseudoprogression bore no relation to changes among the top peripheral T cell clonotypes. The occurrence of vaccine-induced immune responses was seen in around 95% of patients.

Details on this clone: Its matching antigen is unknown.

Time point meaning: baseline, week 1 (first vaccination visit). Treatment noted: pre-vaccination baseline after standard-of-care therapy. The donors' diagnosis was new WHO grade 3 or 4 astrocytoma that was IDH1-mutant and ATRX-lost. Only in-frame clones appear in the TCRdb table, and some are missing; sequencing was by immunoSEQ multiplex PCR. The sample yields under 75,000 clones, more than 90% seen once. The CDR3 extends over 15 amino acids. CDR1 is MGHRA, CDR2 YSYEKL, per germline. The ends lost 4 bases at V and 0 bases at J; junction bases unmatched: 6. The chain is built from TRBV4-1 and TRBJ2-7; 7 nucleotides align to TRBD1. This TCR came from a man over 45 with glioma. The sequenced sample was PBMCs, obtained from a glioma patient treated with radiotherapy, temozolomide or both. The DNA of the CDR3 is TGCGCCAGCAGCCTAGGGGACAGTTTCTCCTACGAGCAGTACTTC. It translates to CASSLGDSFSYEQYF.